A single sample gave rise to the 6 T cell receptor beta chains below, sequenced in a study of cytomegalovirus exposure and HLA in healthy donors. Both 60 Vbeta primers and 13 Jbeta primers went into the PCR. TCRdb's table, derived via immunoSEQ multiplex PCR, lists solely in-frame clones and lacks some. The table lists under 200,000 clones, roughly 75% of them singletons. The sample comprised PBMCs. The receptors derive from a man in his forties in good health and CMV-seronegative.

This chain links TRBV7-2 with TRBJ2-1; 10 positions agree with TRBD2. J gave up 14 bases and V 1 base, and 5 bases lay outside the gene matches. This CDR3 is built from 13 residues. From germline, CDR1 is SGHTA and CDR2 FQGNSA. The CDR3 sequence is CASSLESGGAKFF. In DNA form, the CDR3 reads TGTGCCAGCAGCTTAGAAAGCGGGGGGGCGAAGTTCTTC.

This sequence joins TRBV29-1 and TRBJ2-7; D may be TRBD1 (6 bases). V shed 4 bases and J shed 3 bases, with 10 bases lying between them. The CDR3 has 12 amino acids. Germline loops: CDR1 SQVTM, CDR2 ANQGSEA. The CDR3 spells CSVVSGDYEQYF. Written as DNA, the CDR3 is TGCAGCGTTGTCTCAGGGGACTACGAGCAGTACTTC.

This clone came up a few times. The chain employs TRBV5-6 and TRBJ1-2; maybe TRBD1 (6 bases). Per germline, CDR1 SGHDT and CDR2 YYEEEE. The CDR3 is made up of 14 amino acids. Deletions cut 3 bases from V and 4 bases from J, with 13 bases between. CDR3 nucleotide sequence: TGTGCCAGCAGCTCGGAGGGAGGGGGCTATGGCTACACCTTC. Protein product: CASSSEGGGYGYTF.

This clone was seen more than once but under ten times. This chain links TRBV6-1 with TRBJ2-5, with D maybe TRBD2 (6 bases). Germline V gene sequence: CDR1 MNHNS, CDR2 SASEGT. V lost 2 bases and J lost 1, with 11 bases in between. The length of the CDR3 is 15 residues. The CDR3 DNA reads TGTGCCAGCAGTGAACAAGGACTAACCCAAGAGACCCAGTACTTC. It translates to CASSEQGLTQETQYF.

V usage is TRBV6-5 and J usage is TRBJ2-1; perhaps TRBD1 as D (6 bases). The V gene lost 8 bases and the J gene lost 8 bases, with 16 bases spanning the gap. CDR3 size: 13 residues. CDR1 and CDR2 (germline): MNHEY, SVGAGI. CDR3 bases: TGTGCCAGCTGGGGGACAACGGTCGATGAGCAGTTCTTC. As protein: CASWGTTVDEQFF.

The gene calls are TRBV19 and TRBJ1-5; D perhaps matches TRBD1 (5 bases). V was clipped by 4 bases and J by 6 bases, with 16 bases between them. Germline V gene data show CDR1 as LNHDA and CDR2 as SQIVND (reference sequence). CDR3 length equals 15 residues. CDR3 coding DNA: TGTGCCAGTAGTACCCCCCCGGGGGTAGGTCAGCCCCAGCATTTT. Amino acids: CASSTPPGVGQPQHF.